These 10 T cell receptor beta chains share one sample of origin, sequenced in a study of regulatory dendritic cells for organ transplantation. Sequencing used immunoSEQ multiplex PCR; TCRdb keeps in-frame clones, though not all of them. Of about 28,000 clones in the sample, 82% were seen once. The sequenced material came from naive CD8+ T cells from blood. The subset: CD45RA+ naive T cells. The receptors were gathered from a human donor in good health.

This clone was picked up one time. V usage is TRBV28 and J usage is TRBJ2-1, with D perhaps TRBD1 (6 bases). CDR1 MDHEN and CDR2 SYDVKM come from the germline V gene. The germline V and J ends were trimmed by 5 bases and 4 bases, with 21 bases remaining between them. The CDR3 spans 17 residues. This CDR3 reads CASSTLVSDRIYNEQFF. The CDR3 region has the DNA TGTGCCAGCAGTACCCTTGTATCGGACAGAATTTACAATGAGCAGTTCTTC.

This clone was recorded only once. The chain employs TRBV7-9 and TRBJ2-3, with 11 nucleotides matching TRBD2. Looked up from germline, CDR1 is SEHNR and CDR2 is FQNEAQ (reference sequence). The junction had 10 bases not matched to a gene; V was cut back by 4 bases and J by 1 base. The CDR3 has 18 amino acids. CDR3 DNA: TGTGCCAGCAGCTCTACTAGCGGGGGCCCCCGGGGCACAGATACGCAGTATTTT. Residues: CASSSTSGGPRGTDTQYF.

The rearrangement joins TRBV25-1 to TRBJ1-2; the D is unclear. The germline V gene has CDR1 MGHDK and CDR2 SYGVNS. The CDR3 is 13 residues long. Trimming took 4 bases from V and 6 from J, leaving 12 bases between them. The CDR3 sequence is CASSGRTADGYTF. The CDR3 DNA is TGTGCCAGCAGTGGGCGAACAGCCGATGGCTACACCTTC.

This rearrangement joins TRBV7-3 to TRBJ2-2; 11 bases fit TRBD2. The trim removed 6 bases at V and 5 bases at J, leaving 11 bases unmatched. The CDR3 totals 17 residues. Germline-derived CDR1 and CDR2 are SGHTA and FQGTGA. CDR3 DNA sequence: TGTGCCAGCAGTCGACTCCCCCCTAGCGGGGGGACCGGGGAGCTGTTTTTT. This sequence encodes CASSRLPPSGGTGELFF.

V gene TRBV7-9 combines with J gene TRBJ2-1; 7 bases are shared with TRBD1. After removal of 5 bases from V and 7 bases from J, the junction contained 2 bases not matched to a gene. CDR3 length: 12 residues. Germline CDR1 is SEHNR and CDR2 is FQNEAQ (reference sequence). The CDR3 coding sequence is TGTGCCAGCAGCATGACAGGGAATGAGCAGTTCTTC. Protein sequence: CASSMTGNEQFF.

The genes are TRBV27 and TRBJ1-2; the D gene is possibly TRBD1 (6 bases). CDR3 length: 13 amino acids. The V gene's germline CDR1 is MNHEY and CDR2 SMNVEV (reference sequence). Trimming stripped 5 bases from V and 4 bases from J, with 11 bases between. The CDR3 DNA sequence: TGTGCCAGCAGTCCCCGGGGGGCCTATGGCTACACCTTC. This encodes CASSPRGAYGYTF.

The V gene is TRBV7-8, the J gene TRBJ2-7; D is perhaps TRBD1 (5 bases). V lost 0 bases, J lost 0 bases, and 12 bases lay in between. The CDR3 has 16 residues. The germline V gene has CDR1 SGHVS and CDR2 FQNEAQ. CDR3: CASSLAQGFSSYEQYF. The CDR3 region has the DNA TGTGCCAGCAGCTTAGCGCAGGGCTTTAGCTCCTACGAGCAGTACTTC.

The CDR3 sequence: CASSEGQRGTNEKLFF. The CDR3 bases are TGTGCCAGCAGTGAAGGGCAGCGGGGGACTAATGAAAAACTGTTTTTT. This chain joins TRBV2 and TRBJ1-4; D is possibly TRBD1 (5 bases). Germline V CDR1 and CDR2: SNHLY, FYNNEI. This CDR3 comprises 16 residues. Trimming cost V 1 base and J 2 bases, with 11 bases left between them. The variable domain in full, with the rest retrieved from reference TRBV2 and TRBJ1-4, is EPEVTQTPSHQVTQMGQEVILRCVPISNHLYFYWYRQILGQKVEFLVSFYNNEISEKSEIFDDQFSVERPDGSNFTLKIRSTKLEDSAMYFCASSEGQRGTNEKLFFGSGTQLSVL.

This clone was detected only once. V is TRBV7-6 and J is TRBJ2-3; TRBD1 might be the D (6 bases). This CDR3 is built from 17 residues. V lost 5 bases and J lost 0, with 18 bases in between. Germline CDR1 and CDR2: SGHVS and FNYEAQ. The chain's CDR3 is CASSPLAGQSSTDTQYF. The CDR3 DNA reads TGTGCCAGCAGCCCACTGGCCGGACAGAGCAGCACAGATACGCAGTATTTT. The full variable domain, in which reference TRBV7-6 and TRBJ2-3 provide the parts outside the CDR3, is GAGVSQSPRYKVTKRGQDVALRCDPISGHVSLYWYRQALGQGPEFLTYFNYEAQQDKSGLPNDRFSAERPEGSISTLTIQRTEQRDSAMYRCASSPLAGQSSTDTQYFGPGTRLTVL.

This clone was detected only once. This chain joins TRBV5-6 and TRBJ2-1; TRBD1 aligns across 7 bases. J was trimmed by 4 bases and V by 3 bases; bases with no gene match: 4. Germline values: CDR1 SGHDT, CDR2 YYEEEE. The CDR3 length is 14 residues. The CDR3 coding sequence is TGTGCCAGCAGCTACAGGGGCTCTTACAATGAGCAGTTCTTC. Translation: CASSYRGSYNEQFF.